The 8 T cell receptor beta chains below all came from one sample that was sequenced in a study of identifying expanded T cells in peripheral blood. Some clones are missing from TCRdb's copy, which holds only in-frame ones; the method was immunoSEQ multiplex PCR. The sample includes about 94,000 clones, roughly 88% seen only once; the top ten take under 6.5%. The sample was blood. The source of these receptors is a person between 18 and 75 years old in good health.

CDR3 sequence: CAISGGRRGNTEAFF. CDR3 nucleotide sequence: TGTGCCATCAGCGGTGGGAGGAGGGGCAACACTGAAGCTTTCTTT. The rearrangement joins TRBV10-3 to TRBJ1-1; the D gene is possibly TRBD1 (5 bases). The ends were cut back, 6 bases at V and 2 bases at J, with 16 bases in the middle. CDR1 is ENHRY and CDR2 is SYGVKD in the germline V gene. The CDR3 has 15 amino acids.

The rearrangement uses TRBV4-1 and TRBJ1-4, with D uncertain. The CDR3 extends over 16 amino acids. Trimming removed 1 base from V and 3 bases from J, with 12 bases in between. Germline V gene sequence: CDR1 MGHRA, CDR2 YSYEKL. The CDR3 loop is CASSQVQALANEKLFF. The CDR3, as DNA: TGCGCCAGCAGCCAAGTCCAGGCGCTGGCTAATGAAAAACTGTTTTTT.

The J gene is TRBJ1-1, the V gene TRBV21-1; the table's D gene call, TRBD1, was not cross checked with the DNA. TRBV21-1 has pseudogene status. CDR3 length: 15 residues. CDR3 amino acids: CASSNKRQKNTEAFF. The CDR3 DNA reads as TGTGCCAGCAGCAATAAGAGACAGAAGAACACTGAAGCTTTCTTT.

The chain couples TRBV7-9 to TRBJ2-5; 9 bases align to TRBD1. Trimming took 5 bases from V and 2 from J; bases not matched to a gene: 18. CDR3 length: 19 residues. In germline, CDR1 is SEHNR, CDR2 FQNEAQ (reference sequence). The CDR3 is CASSTLTGTGTISQETQYF. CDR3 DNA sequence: TGTGCCAGCAGCACCTTAACCGGGACAGGGACCATTTCTCAAGAGACCCAGTACTTC.

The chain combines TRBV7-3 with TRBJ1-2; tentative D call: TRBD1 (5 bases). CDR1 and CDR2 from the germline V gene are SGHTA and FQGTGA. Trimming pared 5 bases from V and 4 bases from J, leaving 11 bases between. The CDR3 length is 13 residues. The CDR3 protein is CASSLVGTYGYTF. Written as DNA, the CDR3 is TGTGCCAGCAGCCTAGTCGGGACCTATGGCTACACCTTC.

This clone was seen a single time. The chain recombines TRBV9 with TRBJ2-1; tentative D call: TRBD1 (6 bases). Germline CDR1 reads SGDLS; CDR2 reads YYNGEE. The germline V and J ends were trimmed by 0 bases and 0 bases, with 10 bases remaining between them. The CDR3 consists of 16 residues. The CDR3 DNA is TGTGCCAGCAGCGTAGACCAGGGGAGCTCCTACAATGAGCAGTTCTTC. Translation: CASSVDQGSSYNEQFF. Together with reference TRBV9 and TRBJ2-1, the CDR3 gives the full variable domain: DSGVTQTPKHLITATGQRVTLRCSPRSGDLSVYWYQQSLDQGLQFLIQYYNGEERAKGNILERFSAQQFPDLHSELNLSSLELGDSALYFCASSVDQGSSYNEQFFGPGTRLTVL.

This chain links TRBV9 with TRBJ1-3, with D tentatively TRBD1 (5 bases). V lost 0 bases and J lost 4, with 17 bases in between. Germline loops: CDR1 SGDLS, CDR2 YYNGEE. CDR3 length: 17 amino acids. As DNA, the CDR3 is TGTGCCAGCAGCGTAGTAGTGCCTAAGGGGAGAGGAAACACCATATATTTT. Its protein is CASSVVVPKGRGNTIYF.

The CDR3 reads CASSLIRSRSLDTQYF. The CDR3 nucleotides read TGTGCCAGCAGTTTAATTCGGTCCCGGAGTTTGGATACGCAGTATTTT. The V and J genes are TRBV27 and TRBJ2-3; D remains unclear. V was cut by 2 bases and J by 6 bases, with 18 bases left in between. From germline, CDR1 is MNHEY and CDR2 SMNVEV (reference sequence). CDR3 size: 16 residues.